This TCR beta chain is from a study of blood T cell repertoires in COVID-19. Looking at the study overall: Samples of COVID-19 (acute and convalescent) were obtained from the United States, Italy and Spain. T cells, B-cell-depleted T cells, or PBMCs supplied cDNA or gDNA.

Per the original data handling: Using reference gene primer amplification, nucleated cell counts were estimated. TCRdb's table, derived via immunoSEQ multiplex PCR, lists solely in-frame clones and lacks some. D and trimming were read from the DNA, whereas the V and J calls and clone size are those reported in that table. The data show about 46,000 clones, 70% to 90% seen once. The CDR3 contains 14 residues. Germline values: CDR1 SGHRS, CDR2 YFSETQ. V shed 4 bases and J 5 bases; nucleotides not matched to a gene: 6. The sequenced sample was peripheral blood. The receptor was isolated from a human donor in a cohort sampled during active COVID-19. The donor label of this sample is uncertain. V is TRBV5-1 and J is TRBJ2-5; 9 positions match TRBD2. For the CDR3, the DNA is TGCGCCAGCAGCGAGACTAGCGGTGGGGAGACCCAGTACTTC. It specifies CASSETSGGETQYF.